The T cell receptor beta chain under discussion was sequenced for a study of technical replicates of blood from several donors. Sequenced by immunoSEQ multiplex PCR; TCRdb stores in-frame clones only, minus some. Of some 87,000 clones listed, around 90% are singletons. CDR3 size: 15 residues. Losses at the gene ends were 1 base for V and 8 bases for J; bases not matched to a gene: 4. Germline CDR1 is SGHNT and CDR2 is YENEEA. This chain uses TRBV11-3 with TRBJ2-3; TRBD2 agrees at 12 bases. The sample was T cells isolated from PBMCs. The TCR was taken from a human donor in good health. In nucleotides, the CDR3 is TGTGCCAGCAGCTTAGGGACTAGCGGGATTTCTACGCAGTATTTT. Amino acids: CASSLGTSGISTQYF.